The entry that follows covers one T cell receptor (beta chain) sequence. These data come from a study of shared clonotypes between healthy human individuals. CDR3 length: 16 amino acids. The germline gives CDR1 SGHRS, CDR2 YFSETQ. V was pared by 4 bases and J by 1 base, with 17 bases between. Within Nashville, Tennessee resided all donors, each a Caucasian adult. TCRdb keeps only in-frame clones here, not all; method: immunoSEQ multiplex PCR. The sample has about 2.5 million clones, around 90% seen once. The rearrangement joins TRBV5-1 to TRBJ2-5; a weak D match, TRBD2 (8 bases). The sequence was obtained from a man aged 18-30 years in good health. Some clones in this sample may be carry-over from other donors' samples. Sequenced: naive CD4+ T cells from PBMCs. As for subset: CD45RA+ positively selected. CDR3 bases: TGCGCCAGCAGCACGGGAGGGACAGCTTCCCAAGAGACCCAGTACTTC. It codes for CASSTGGTASQETQYF.